The entry that follows covers one T cell receptor (beta chain) sequence. This sample is drawn from a study of blood T cells in healthy people across ages. CDR1 LGHDT and CDR2 YNNKEL come from the germline V gene (reference sequence). CDR3 length: 16 amino acids. Trimming stripped 1 base from V and 2 bases from J, with 15 bases between. Primers used in a second PCR of about 6 to 11 cycles were a sample-barcoded 5' primer and a J-beta primer mix. TCRdb fed the 5' RACE reads into MiXCR, producing one record per CDR3 protein. The table lists nearly 800,000 distinct CDR3 sequences, 25% of them singletons. The same sample was also studied in work on T cells of mothers and their children.

Material: blood. The chain recombines TRBV3-1 with TRBJ2-7; D may be TRBD1 (6 bases). This sequence originates from a boy aged 5-17 years in good health. This CDR3 is CASSQAATGLTYEQYF. The CDR3 DNA follows: TGTGCCAGCAGCCAAGCGGCGACAGGCCTAACCTACGAGCAGTACTTC.